These 27 T cell receptor beta chains originate from one sample sequenced in a study of a mutant IDH1 vaccine in newly diagnosed glioma. The time point was: week 35, safety follow-up. With topical imiquimod, each dose of the vaccine consisted of 300 ug of mutant IDH1 20-mer peptide. Data came from immunoSEQ multiplex PCR; TCRdb stores just in-frame clones and leaves some out. The top ten clones hold roughly 4% of a sample with about 54,000 clones, around 80% of them seen once. These TCRs are of unknown antigen specificity. The sample here was PBMCs, taken from a glioma patient whose treatment included an IDH1 peptide vaccine. These receptors came from a woman under 30 with glioma.

CDR3 coding DNA: TGCGCCAGCAGCTCCGTAAGGGACTCCTACAATGAGCAGTTCTTC. Its translation is CASSSVRDSYNEQFF. The chain is built from TRBV5-1 and TRBJ2-1; D is unclear. V gave up 3 bases and J gave up 0 bases, with 10 bases separating them. CDR1 is SGHRS and CDR2 is YFSETQ in the germline V gene. CDR3 length equals 15 residues.

This clone showed up just a few times. This CDR3 reads CASSLSTEAFF. The CDR3 coding sequence is TGTGCCAGCAGCCTTAGCACTGAAGCTTTCTTT. The chain employs TRBV4-2 and TRBJ1-1; D gene ambiguous. This CDR3 is built from 11 residues. Germline V CDR1 and CDR2: LGHNA, YNFKEQ. Trimming stripped 4 bases from V and 4 bases from J, with 4 bases between.

A few counts support this clone. This sequence joins TRBV7-2 and TRBJ1-5, with D possibly TRBD1 on 6 matching bases. Germline CDR1 and CDR2: SGHTA and FQGNSA. The CDR3 has 15 amino acids. With 5 bases removed from V and 2 bases from J, the gap between germline ends came to 13 bases. The CDR3 loop is CASSPQGRGNQPQHF. CDR3 DNA sequence: TGTGCCAGCAGCCCCCAGGGGCGAGGCAATCAGCCCCAGCATTTT. The entire variable domain, with the rest obtained from reference TRBV7-2 and TRBJ1-5, is as follows: GAGVSQSPSNKVTEKGKDVELRCDPISGHTALYWYRQSLGQGLEFLIYFQGNSAPDKSGLPSDRFSAERTGGSVSTLTIQRTQQEDSAVYLCASSPQGRGNQPQHFGDGTRLSIL.

J is TRBJ1-5 and V is TRBV5-6; the D is unclear. The germline V and J ends were trimmed by 2 bases and 3 bases, with 9 bases remaining between them. In germline, CDR1 is SGHDT, CDR2 YYEEEE. The CDR3 is 14 amino acids. CDR3 amino acids: CASSLLGYNQPQHF. CDR3 nucleotide sequence: TGTGCCAGCAGCTTACTGGGCTACAATCAGCCCCAGCATTTT.

This clone was observed a handful of times. The rearrangement links TRBV10-1 to TRBJ1-1; no definite D call. Germline CDR1 and CDR2: WNHNN and SYGVQD (reference sequence). This CDR3 is built from 14 residues. The V and J ends lost 6 bases and 0 bases respectively, with 11 bases between them. CDR3 protein: CASRRRRMNTEAFF. The CDR3 nucleotides are TGCGCCAGCAGGAGGAGACGGATGAACACTGAAGCTTTCTTT.

The chain carries TRBV27 and TRBJ1-2; D is perhaps TRBD1 (5 bases). The CDR3 has 16 amino acids. Germline CDR1 and CDR2: MNHEY and SMNVEV (reference sequence). V lost 7 bases, J lost 5 bases, and 23 bases lay in between. CDR3 in amino acids: CASTSSGSNQWYGYTF. CDR3 bases: TGTGCCAGCACCTCCTCAGGGAGCAACCAGTGGTATGGCTACACCTTC.

This clone is a singleton in its sample. The rearrangement joins TRBV4-3 to TRBJ2-1; D may be TRBD2 (6 bases). CDR3 length: 14 amino acids. The V and J ends lost 1 base and 7 bases respectively, with 11 bases between them. Per the germline V gene, CDR1 is LGHNA and CDR2 is YSLEER. CDR3 amino acids: CASSQGDFPNEQFF. CDR3 DNA: TGCGCCAGCAGCCAAGGGGACTTTCCGAATGAGCAGTTCTTC.

The gene calls are TRBV5-6 and TRBJ1-5; TRBD1 aligns across 7 bases. Germline CDR1 is SGHDT and CDR2 is YYEEEE. The CDR3 is 15 residues long. V lost 5 bases to trimming and J lost 7 bases; unmatched junction nucleotides: 12. CDR3: CASSRQGPNGQPQHF. The CDR3 region has the DNA TGTGCCAGCAGTAGACAGGGCCCAAACGGACAGCCCCAGCATTTT. The full variable domain, completed using reference TRBV5-6 and TRBJ1-5, is DAGVTQSPTHLIKTRGQQVTLRCSPKSGHDTVSWYQQALGQGPQFIFQYYEEEERQRGNFPDRFSGHQFPNYSSELNVNALLLGDSALYLCASSRQGPNGQPQHFGDGTRLSIL.

This chain joins TRBV10-3 and TRBJ2-6; D unclear. Trimming removed 4 bases from V and 1 base from J, with 8 bases in between. Germline CDR1 and CDR2: ENHRY and SYGVKD. This CDR3 is built from 15 residues. Written as DNA, the CDR3 is TGTGCCATCAGTGGTAAGGCTTCTGGGGCCAACGTCCTGACTTTC. The encoded protein is CAISGKASGANVLTF.

The chain uses TRBV2 and TRBJ2-2; TRBD2 aligns across 10 bases. With 5 bases clipped from V and 8 bases from J, the junction kept 11 bases outside the gene matches. Germline V lookup: CDR1 SNHLY, CDR2 FYNNEI. The CDR3 consists of 16 residues. The CDR3 reads CASSRLAGLLGGELFF. The CDR3 DNA reads as TGTGCCAGCAGTAGACTAGCGGGCCTCCTCGGGGGGGAGCTGTTTTTT.

This rearrangement joins TRBV13 to TRBJ2-1; 8 bases line up with TRBD2. Per germline, CDR1 PRHDT and CDR2 FYEKMQ (reference sequence). This CDR3 has 14 amino acids. V was clipped by 3 bases and J by 10 bases; unmatched bases: 8. CDR3 sequence: CASSFTGGLWEQFF. CDR3 coding DNA: TGTGCCAGCAGCTTTACGGGGGGGCTATGGGAGCAGTTCTTC.

V is TRBV20-1 and J is TRBJ1-2; D is ambiguous. V lost 3 bases, J lost 8 bases, and 10 bases lay in between. CDR1 is DFQATT, CDR2 SNEGSKA, per germline (reference sequence). This CDR3 has 11 amino acids. Here the CDR3 DNA reads TGCAGTGCTAGGGACCCGGAGGGCTACACCTTC. Amino acids: CSARDPEGYTF.

The chain employs TRBV7-9 and TRBJ2-2, with 10 nucleotides matching TRBD1. The CDR3 extends over 18 amino acids. With 5 bases clipped from V and 1 base from J, the junction kept 10 bases outside the gene matches. Per germline, CDR1 SEHNR and CDR2 FQNEAQ (reference sequence). CDR3 region: CASSPETGGIENTGELFF. CDR3 nucleotides: TGTGCCAGCAGCCCCGAGACAGGGGGCATCGAGAACACCGGGGAGCTGTTTTTT.

The chain couples TRBV2 to TRBJ1-2; TRBD1 matches at 7 bases. CDR1 SNHLY and CDR2 FYNNEI come from the germline V gene. V shed 5 bases, J shed 1 base, and the junction held 7 bases outside the gene matches. This CDR3 is 15 amino acids long. In DNA form, the CDR3 reads TGTGCCAGCAGTCCAGGACAGGCGAGTAACTATGGCTACACCTTC. Protein: CASSPGQASNYGYTF. Together with reference TRBV2 and TRBJ1-2, the CDR3 gives the full variable domain: EPEVTQTPSHQVTQMGQEVILRCVPISNHLYFYWYRQILGQKVEFLVSFYNNEISEKSEIFDDQFSVERPDGSNFTLKIRSTKLEDSAMYFCASSPGQASNYGYTFGSGTRLTVV.

V and J are TRBV5-1 and TRBJ1-3; D uncertain. The V gene's germline CDR1 is SGHRS and CDR2 YFSETQ. The CDR3 is 13 amino acids. V lost 0 bases, J lost 3 bases, and 4 bases lay in between. The chain's CDR3 is CASSLGFGNTIYF. CDR3 nucleotides: TGCGCCAGCAGCTTGGGCTTTGGAAACACCATATATTTT.

Only one count was recorded for this clone. V usage is TRBV15 and J usage is TRBJ2-5; TRBD1 matches at 7 bases. The V gene's germline CDR1 is LNHNV and CDR2 YYDKDF (reference sequence). The trim removed 6 bases at V and 1 base at J, leaving 8 bases unmatched. The CDR3 is made up of 15 amino acids. In DNA form, the CDR3 reads TGTGCCACCAGTCGTACCCGGGACAGCCAAGAGACCCAGTACTTC. Translation: CATSRTRDSQETQYF.

Only one count was recorded for this clone. This chain joins TRBV11-2 and TRBJ2-7; 9 positions match TRBD2. Germline lookup yields CDR1 SGHAT and CDR2 FQNNGV. CDR3 length: 17 residues. The junction had 8 bases not matched to a gene; V was cut back by 0 bases and J by 2 bases. CDR3 sequence (DNA): TGTGCCAGCAGCTTAGATATGAGGACTAGCGTGGCCTACGAGCAGTACTTC. It specifies CASSLDMRTSVAYEQYF.

The chain uses TRBV2 and TRBJ2-1; D uncertain. This CDR3 is 13 amino acids long. V was clipped by 10 bases and J by 6 bases, with 16 bases between them. Germline CDR1 reads SNHLY; CDR2 reads FYNNEI. CDR3 nucleotide sequence: TGTGCCACCCGGAGTATGGACCGCAATGAGCAGTTCTTC. Translation: CATRSMDRNEQFF.

The gene calls are TRBV4-1 and TRBJ2-7, with 7 bases lining up with TRBD1. Germline V CDR1 and CDR2: MGHRA, YSYEKL. With V trimmed by 4 bases and J by 0 bases, 9 bases remained unmatched. The CDR3 extends over 16 amino acids. The DNA for the CDR3 is TGCGCCAGCAGCCCCTCACGGGACAGCAGCTCCTACGAGCAGTACTTC. Amino acid sequence: CASSPSRDSSSYEQYF.

This clone turned up a few times. V usage is TRBV18 and J usage is TRBJ1-5; D is unresolved. Germline-derived CDR1 and CDR2 are KGHSH and LQKENI. V was clipped by 1 base and J by 4 bases, with 5 bases between them. The CDR3 is 13 residues long. CDR3 DNA: TGTGCCAGCTCACCACAGGGAAATCAGCCCCAGCATTTT. Its translation: CASSPQGNQPQHF.

This chain connects TRBV6-6 to TRBJ1-1, with TRBD1 as a possible D gene (5 bases). The CDR3 is made up of 13 amino acids. Germline CDR1 MNHNY, CDR2 SVGAGI (reference sequence). Trimming took off 6 bases at V and 4 bases at J, with 12 bases between the two ends. This CDR3 is CASREGISTEAFF. CDR3 nucleotide sequence: TGTGCCAGCAGAGAGGGGATTAGCACTGAAGCTTTCTTT.

This clone was detected once. The V gene is TRBV29-1, the J gene TRBJ2-7; D perhaps matches TRBD2 (5 bases). The germline V gene encodes CDR1 SQVTM and CDR2 ANQGSEA. V lost 3 bases to trimming and J lost 6 bases, with 9 bases between them. The length of the CDR3 is 11 residues. DNA for the CDR3: TGCAGCGTTGAGGAAGGAGGCGAGCAGTACTTC. This codes for CSVEEGGEQYF.

This clone was seen more than once but under ten times. The V gene is TRBV20-1, the J gene TRBJ1-1; tentatively, D is TRBD1 (6 bases). The V gene lost 3 bases and the J gene lost 7 bases, with 9 bases spanning the gap. The CDR3 is 11 residues long. CDR1 DFQATT and CDR2 SNEGSKA come from the germline V gene (reference sequence). For the CDR3, the DNA is TGCAGTGCTAGGAGGACAGTTGAAGCTTTCTTT. Translating it yields CSARRTVEAFF.

The genes are TRBV2 and TRBJ2-7; TRBD1 aligns across 8 bases. The CDR3 length is 15 residues. Germline CDR1 reads SNHLY; CDR2 reads FYNNEI. With 6 bases clipped from V and 5 bases from J, the junction kept 12 bases outside the gene matches. CDR3: CASSLTGAFGDEQYF. CDR3 nucleotide sequence: TGTGCCAGCAGCCTGACAGGGGCATTCGGGGACGAGCAGTACTTC.

This sequence joins TRBV9 and TRBJ2-5, with D tentatively TRBD1 (5 bases). The germline CDR1 and CDR2 sequences are SGDLS and YYNGEE. The germline V and J ends were trimmed by 2 bases and 1 base, with 12 bases remaining between them. The CDR3 length is 15 residues. The CDR3 is CASSVSTRVQETQYF. Here the CDR3 DNA reads TGTGCCAGCAGCGTTAGTACCAGGGTCCAAGAGACCCAGTACTTC.

The chain employs TRBV14 and TRBJ1-3; TRBD1 aligns across 11 bases. The germline CDR1 and CDR2 sequences are SGHDN and FVKESK. This CDR3 spans 15 amino acids. Trimming cost V 6 bases and J 2 bases; bases outside gene matches: 3. The CDR3 spells CASRRTGGTGNTIYF. As DNA, the CDR3 is TGTGCCAGCAGACGGACAGGGGGCACTGGAAACACCATATATTTT.

The chain couples TRBV19 to TRBJ2-1; D not resolved. The CDR3 loop spans 12 amino acids. The germline CDR1 and CDR2 sequences are LNHDA and SQIVND (reference sequence). Trimming took 7 bases from V and 3 from J, leaving 7 bases between them. CDR3 protein: CASTLDYNEQFF. For the CDR3, the DNA is TGTGCCAGTACCCTGGACTACAATGAGCAGTTCTTC. The variable domain in full, with the rest retrieved from reference TRBV19 and TRBJ2-1, is DGGITQSPKYLFRKEGQNVTLSCEQNLNHDAMYWYRQDPGQGLRLIYYSQIVNDFQKGDIAEGYSVSREKKESFPLTVTSAQKNPTAFYLCASTLDYNEQFFGPGTRLTVL.